The 10 T cell receptor beta chains given below trace back to one sample, sequenced in a study. TCRdb re-called the RT-PCR reads with MiXCR, one entry per CDR3 protein. The table lists about 700,000 distinct CDR3 sequences, more than 13% of them singletons. The specimen sequenced was memory CD4+ T cells from blood. The origin of the receptors is a female donor in good health, serving as a healthy control.

This clonotype was detected ten times or more. V is TRBV5-8 and J is TRBJ2-2, with a possible D match to TRBD2 (6 bases). CDR3 size: 15 residues. The ends were cut back, 4 bases at V and 3 bases at J, with 13 bases in the middle. Germline loops: CDR1 SGHTS, CDR2 YDEGEE. CDR3 in amino acids: CASSPGVADTGELFF. The CDR3 nucleotides are TGTGCCAGCAGCCCGGGGGTAGCGGACACCGGGGAGCTGTTTTTT.

J is TRBJ1-1 and V is TRBV7-9; no firm D call. From germline, CDR1 is SEHNR and CDR2 FQNEAQ (reference sequence). V lost 4 bases and J lost 8, with 20 bases in between. The CDR3 has 15 amino acids. CDR3 sequence reads: CASSYPSAGYGEAFF. The CDR3 nucleotides are TGTGCCAGCAGCTACCCCTCCGCGGGGTACGGGGAAGCTTTCTTT.

In this sample, this clonotype turned up a few times. This chain uses TRBV7-2 with TRBJ1-6; tentative D call: TRBD1 (6 bases). Germline V gene data show CDR1 as SGHTA and CDR2 as FQGNSA. Trimming took 1 base from V and 8 from J, leaving 15 bases between them. CDR3 length equals 16 residues. The CDR3: CASSLGGQGMYSPLHF. CDR3 DNA: TGTGCCAGCAGCTTAGGGGGACAAGGGATGTATTCACCCCTCCACTTT.

The CDR3 sequence: CASSSSLGGELFF. The CDR3 bases are TGTGCCAGCAGCTCGTCCCTAGGGGGGGAGCTGTTTTTT. The J gene is TRBJ2-2, the V gene TRBV11-2; D is undetermined. Looked up from germline, CDR1 is SGHAT and CDR2 is FQNNGV. The CDR3 sequence is 13 residues long. V was shortened by 4 bases and J by 8 bases, with 11 bases between the two germline ends.

This clonotype showed up just a few times. The chain uses TRBV20-1 and TRBJ2-3; the D gene is possibly TRBD1 (6 bases). Germline V gene data show CDR1 as DFQATT and CDR2 as SNEGSKA (reference sequence). The CDR3 covers 13 residues. Trimming removed 4 bases at V and 2 bases at J, with 10 bases between. In nucleotides, the CDR3 is TGCAGTGCTAAAACAGGGTTCACAGATACGCAGTATTTT. This encodes CSAKTGFTDTQYF.

CDR3 nucleotides: TGTGCCAGCAGCTTGCGCTGGGACACCTCTGCTGAAGCTTTCTTT. This translates into CASSLRWDTSAEAFF. The chain combines TRBV7-8 with TRBJ1-1; TRBD1 is a possible D gene (6 bases). Trimming cost V 3 bases and J 6 bases, with 17 bases left between them. CDR1 is SGHVS and CDR2 is FQNEAQ in the germline V gene. The CDR3 covers 15 residues.

The rearrangement uses TRBV5-1 and TRBJ2-1; maybe TRBD1 (5 bases). In germline, CDR1 is SGHRS, CDR2 YFSETQ. The CDR3 consists of 13 residues. Trimming stripped 3 bases from V and 6 bases from J, with 10 bases between. CDR3 sequence: CASSSQGVNEQFF. The CDR3 nucleotides read TGCGCCAGCAGCTCGCAGGGCGTCAATGAGCAGTTCTTC.

The CDR3 sequence: CSAIGRVNEKLFF. The CDR3 DNA follows: TGCAGTGCCATAGGACGGGTTAATGAAAAACTGTTTTTT. V is TRBV20-1 and J is TRBJ1-4; no firm D call. The CDR3 covers 13 residues. Germline CDR1 is DFQATT and CDR2 is SNEGSKA (reference sequence). Trimming took 6 bases from V and 4 from J, leaving 12 bases between them.

The J gene is TRBJ1-3, the V gene TRBV18; no clear D. Trimming cost V 4 bases and J 0 bases, with 10 bases left between them. Germline V gene lookup returns CDR1 KGHSH and CDR2 LQKENI. The length of the CDR3 is 15 residues. The CDR3 loop reads CASSLLPSSGNTIYF. The DNA for the CDR3 is TGTGCCAGCTCACTGCTCCCTTCCTCTGGAAACACCATATATTTT.

At least ten counts were recorded for this clonotype. The chain recombines TRBV20-1 with TRBJ1-1, with D hard to call. This CDR3 spans 13 amino acids. Germline V gene sequence: CDR1 DFQATT, CDR2 SNEGSKA (reference sequence). Between the trimmed V and J ends, which lost 3 bases and 3 bases, there was a span of 11 bases. CDR3 DNA sequence: TGCAGTGCTAGTTTAGTGGCTCACACTGAAGCTTTCTTT. Its translation: CSASLVAHTEAFF.